A selection of T cell receptor beta chains follows, all from one sample in a study of graft-versus-host responses after intestinal transplantation. No cognate antigen is known for these TCRs. Assay used: immunoSEQ multiplex PCR; TCRdb lists only in-frame clones, some missing. The repertoire holds 65,000 to 90,000 clones, with approximately 90% as singletons. This material consisted of unstimulated CD8+ T cells sorted from spleen or lymph node cells, taken before transplant. These receptors were taken from a human donor who was the organ donor for an intestinal transplant. The CDR3 runs from the conserved cysteine through the conserved F or W. The D gene is left open where the match is weak. Only part of the rows carry a size: once, few, many, or a class if the clone is expanded.

.	TRBJ2-7	TRBD1	TRBV11-2	TGTGCCAGCAGCTTAGCTGGGACAGGGGTCCTCTACGAGCAGTACTTC	CASSLAGTGVLYEQYF
.	TRBJ1-5	.	TRBV28	TGTGCCAGCAGTTTCGTCCAGCCCCAGCATTTT	CASSFVQPQHF
.	TRBJ2-1	.	TRBV12-2	TGTGCAAGTCGCATCACCGCACAGGGGTGGGGTGAGCAGTTCTTC	CASRITAQGWGEQFF
.	TRBJ2-7	.	TRBV5-4	TGTGCCAGCAGCGGGGGGACAGTGGGGAGCTCCTACGAGCAGTACTTC	CASSGGTVGSSYEQYF
.	TRBJ2-1	.	TRBV5-8	TGTGCCAGCAGCCCCTTTGAGCAGTTCTTC	CASSPFEQFF
.	TRBJ1-2	.	TRBV7-2	TGTGCCAGCAGCTCGGGACTCCTATATTATGGCTACACCTTC	CASSSGLLYYGYTF
.	TRBJ1-6	.	TRBV9	TGTGCCAGCAGCGGCGGGGGTGGGCCCCGTTCACCCCTCCACTTT	CASSGGGGPRSPLHF
.	TRBJ2-3	.	TRBV9	TGTGCCAGCAGCGTAGGCCACGGTAACACAGATACGCAGTATTTT	CASSVGHGNTDTQYF
.	TRBJ1-5	.	TRBV7-2	TGTGCCAGCAGCTTAGCGCTGTGGGCTCAGCCCCAGCATTTT	CASSLALWAQPQHF
.	TRBJ2-7	TRBD2	TRBV11-2	TGTGCCAGCAGCGAATCCGGGACTACTTACGAGCAGTACTTC	CASSESGTTYEQYF
.	TRBJ2-1	TRBD1	TRBV7-6	TGTGCCAGCAGCCCTACAGGGGACGGCTCCTACAATGAGCAGTTCTTC	CASSPTGDGSYNEQFF
once	TRBJ2-1	.	TRBV29-1	TGCAGCGTGGTCCCCCCAGGGCACAATGAGCAGTTCTTC	CSVVPPGHNEQFF
.	TRBJ1-2	.	TRBV4-2	TGTGCCAGCAGCCAAGGAACAGGCTTCGTCTTC	CASSQGTGFVF
.	TRBJ2-1	.	TRBV4-3	TGCGCCAGCAGCCAAGATACGTTAATAGGGGCTGAGCAGTTCTTC	CASSQDTLIGAEQFF
.	TRBJ2-3	.	TRBV4-1	TGCGCCAGCAGCCAAGGCGGCAGTACGCAGTATTTT	CASSQGGSTQYF
.	TRBJ1-4	TRBD1	TRBV7-9	TGTGCCAGCAGCTTGGGACAGCCAGAAGCAACTAATGAAAAACTGTTTTTT	CASSLGQPEATNEKLFF
.	TRBJ2-7	TRBD1	TRBV7-9	TGTGCCAGCAGTTGGGACAGGGACTACGAGCAGTACTTC	CASSWDRDYEQYF
.	TRBJ1-2	.	TRBV6-1	TGTGCCATCCCGGGGGGGGTTGGCTACACCTTC	CAIPGGVGYTF
.	TRBJ1-5	TRBD1	TRBV6-1	TGTGCCAGCAGTGACCGGGACAGGGGCAATCAGCCCCAGCATTTT	CASSDRDRGNQPQHF
.	TRBJ2-7	.	TRBV5-8	TGTGCCAGCAGCCCCCGGGGCGGGGAGCGGAGCTCCTACGAGCAGTACTTC	CASSPRGGERSSYEQYF
.	TRBJ2-1	TRBD2	TRBV7-3	TGTGCCAGCAGCGCTAGCGGGGTGAGCTCCTACAATGAGCAGTTCTTC	CASSASGVSSYNEQFF
.	TRBJ2-7	.	TRBV5-4	TGTGCCAGCAGCTTTGGGGCCTCCTACGAGCAGTACTTC	CASSFGASYEQYF
.	TRBJ2-7	TRBD2	TRBV19	TGTGCCAGTAGTATAAGCGGGGGAGTCGAGCAGTACTTC	CASSISGGVEQYF
.	TRBJ2-7	.	TRBV7-9	TGTGCCAGCAGCTTAGTTGCACAGCACGAGCAGTACTTC	CASSLVAQHEQYF
.	TRBJ2-3	TRBD2	TRBV9	TGTGCCAGCAGCCCGGCTAGCGGGGGGGCCGGGGATACGCAGTATTTT	CASSPASGGAGDTQYF
.	TRBJ2-3	.	TRBV2	TGTGCCAGCACGCGAGATACGCAGTATTTT	CASTRDTQYF
.	TRBJ2-4	TRBD2	TRBV7-2	TGTGCCAGCAGCTTATGGGGACTAGCGGGGATGGTGGCCAAAAACATTCAGTACTTC	CASSLWGLAGMVAKNIQYF